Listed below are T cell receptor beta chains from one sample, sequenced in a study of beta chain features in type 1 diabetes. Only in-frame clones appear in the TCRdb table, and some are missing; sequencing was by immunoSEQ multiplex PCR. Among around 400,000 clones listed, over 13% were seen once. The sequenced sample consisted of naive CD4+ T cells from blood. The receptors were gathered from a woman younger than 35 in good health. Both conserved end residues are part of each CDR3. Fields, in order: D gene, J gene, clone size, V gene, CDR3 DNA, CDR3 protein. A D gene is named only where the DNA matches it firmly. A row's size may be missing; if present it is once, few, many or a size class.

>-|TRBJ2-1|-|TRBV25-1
TGTGCCAGCAGTGAATCCTCGAATGAGCAGTTCTTC
CASSESSNEQFF
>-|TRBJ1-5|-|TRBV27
TGTGCCAGCAGTGATAGGGAGCAGCCCCAGCATTTT
CASSDREQPQHF
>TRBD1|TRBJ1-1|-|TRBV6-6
TGTGCCAGCAGCCCTCAAGGACAGGGTGGACGGGCTTTCTTT
CASSPQGQGGRAFF
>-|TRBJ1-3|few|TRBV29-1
TGCAGCGTTGAAGGAGGTACTGGAAACACCATATATTTT
CSVEGGTGNTIYF
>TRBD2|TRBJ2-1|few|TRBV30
TGTGCCTGGAGTGTGGGGCTAGCGGCCAATGAGCAGTTCTTC
CAWSVGLAANEQFF
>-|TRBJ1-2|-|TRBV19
TGTGCCAGTATATCCACGGGCAGGGCTTATGGCTACACCTTC
CASISTGRAYGYTF
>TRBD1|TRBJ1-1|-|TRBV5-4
TGTGCCAGCAGCCCCCCGACAGGGGCGACTGAAGCTTTCTTT
CASSPPTGATEAFF
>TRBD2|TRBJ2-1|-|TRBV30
TGTGCCTGGAGTGTTGGGACTAGTTTTTTCTTC
CAWSVGTSFFF
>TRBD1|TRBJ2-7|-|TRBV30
TGTGCCTGGAGTGGAGACAGGGGACTGGAGCAGTACTTC
CAWSGDRGLEQYF
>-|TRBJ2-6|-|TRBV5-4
TGTGCCAGCAGCTCCCAACTGCACTCTGGGGCCAACGTCCTGACTTTC
CASSSQLHSGANVLTF
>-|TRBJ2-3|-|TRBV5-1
TGCGCCAGCAGCCCTCTCCTAAGCGGTTCGTACGATACGCAGTATTTT
CASSPLLSGSYDTQYF
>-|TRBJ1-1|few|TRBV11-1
TGTGCCAGCAGCCGAGGGCCCAGTCTTGAAGCTTTCTTT
CASSRGPSLEAFF
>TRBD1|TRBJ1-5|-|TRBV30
TGTGCCTGGAGTGTCGGGACAGGGGTACAGCCCCAGCATTTT
CAWSVGTGVQPQHF
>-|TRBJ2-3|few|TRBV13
TGTGCCAGCAGTCGGCGGGGCTTCACAGATACGCAGTATTTT
CASSRRGFTDTQYF
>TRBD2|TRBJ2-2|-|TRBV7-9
TGTGCCAGCAGCTTTGGACTAGCGGGAGGGCCCGGCACCGGGGAGCTGTTTTTT
CASSFGLAGGPGTGELFF
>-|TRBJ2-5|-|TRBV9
TGTGCCAGCGGGGAGGAGACCCAGTACTTC
CASGEETQYF
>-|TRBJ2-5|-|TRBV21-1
TGTGCCAGCAGCAAAGCGTGGGCGGGCCCACGGGAGGAAGAGACCCAGTACTTC
CASSKAWAGPREEETQYF
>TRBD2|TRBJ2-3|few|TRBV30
TGTGCCTGGAGTCCATTCACGGGAGGTGGGACAGATACGCAGTATTTT
CAWSPFTGGGTDTQYF
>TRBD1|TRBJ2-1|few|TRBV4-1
TGCGCCAGCAGCCGCACACCGGGACAGGGGGCCAATGAGCAGTTCTTC
CASSRTPGQGANEQFF
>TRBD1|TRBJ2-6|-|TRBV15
TGTGCCACCAGCAGAGGCGGACAGGGAAGCTCTGGGGCCAACGTCCTGACTTTC
CATSRGGQGSSGANVLTF
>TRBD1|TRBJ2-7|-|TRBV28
TGTGCCAGCAGTTCCCCGGGGACAGCTTCCTACGAGCAGTACTTC
CASSSPGTASYEQYF
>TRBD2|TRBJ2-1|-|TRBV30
TGTGCCTGGAGCCCTGGACTAGCGGAGTTCAATGAGCAGTTCTTC
CAWSPGLAEFNEQFF
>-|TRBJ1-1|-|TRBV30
TGTGCCTGGAGTGTTCAACAGGTGGGATCTAGAGCTTTCTTT
CAWSVQQVGSRAFF
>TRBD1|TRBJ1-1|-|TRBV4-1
TGCGCCAGCAGCCAAGATGGCAGGGGGCACACTGAAGCTTTCTTT
CASSQDGRGHTEAFF
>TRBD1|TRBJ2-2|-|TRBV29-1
TGCAGCGCTGCACCCCCGGGACAGGGAAAGGCCGGGGAGCTGTTTTTT
CSAAPPGQGKAGELFF
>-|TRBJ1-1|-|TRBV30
TGTGCCTGGAGTCGGGACTTGAACACTGAAGCTTTCTTT
CAWSRDLNTEAFF
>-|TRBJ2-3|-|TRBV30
TGTGCCTGGAGTGTAATCGGTACGCAGTATTTT
CAWSVIGTQYF
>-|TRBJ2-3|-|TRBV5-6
TGTGCCAGCAGCTTGGTAGGGGGAAAAGGAAGAGATACGCAGTATTTT
CASSLVGGKGRDTQYF
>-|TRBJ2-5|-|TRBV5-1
TGCGCCAGCAGCTTGGTTCATCAAGAGACCCAGTACTTC
CASSLVHQETQYF
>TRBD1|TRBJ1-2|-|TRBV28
TGTGCCAGCTCTGACAGGGGTAGCGGCTACACCTTC
CASSDRGSGYTF
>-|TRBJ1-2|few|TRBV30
TGTGCCTGGAGTGCCCGGGCTCTTGGGAGCTATGGCTACACCTTC
CAWSARALGSYGYTF
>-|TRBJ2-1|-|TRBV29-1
TGCAGCGTTGGCGGCAGGGTGAATTACAATGAGCAGTTCTTC
CSVGGRVNYNEQFF
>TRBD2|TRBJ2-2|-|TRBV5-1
TGCGCCAGCAGCTTGAGACTAGCGGGAGCAATCACCGGGGAGCTGTTTTTT
CASSLRLAGAITGELFF
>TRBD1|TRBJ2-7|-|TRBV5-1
TGCGCCAGCTGGTCGACAGGGAAGGCCTACGAGCAGTACTTC
CASWSTGKAYEQYF
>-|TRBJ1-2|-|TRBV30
TGTGCCTGGAGAACGGCCGGGATCTATGGCTACACCTTC
CAWRTAGIYGYTF
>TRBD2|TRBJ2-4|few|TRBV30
TGTGCCTGGAGCGCGGGGGACATTCAGTACTTC
CAWSAGDIQYF
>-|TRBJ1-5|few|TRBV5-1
TGCGCCAGCAGCCGGGACTCTAGGGGTCAGCCCCAGCATTTT
CASSRDSRGQPQHF
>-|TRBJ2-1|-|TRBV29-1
TGCAGCGTTGAAAGGAGCGGTCTTGGGGAGCAGTTCTTC
CSVERSGLGEQFF
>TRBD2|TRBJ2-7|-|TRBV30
TGTGCCTGGAGTCTACTAGCGGGAAGTGTGCAGTACTTC
CAWSLLAGSVQYF
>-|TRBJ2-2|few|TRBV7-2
TGTGCCAGCAGCCCGCAGACAGGTTGGGCCGGGGAGCTGTTTTTT
CASSPQTGWAGELFF
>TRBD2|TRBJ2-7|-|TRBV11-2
TGTGCCAGCAGCTTTCCGGGACTAGACTACGAGCAGTACTTC
CASSFPGLDYEQYF
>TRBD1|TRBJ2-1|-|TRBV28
TGTGCCAGCAGCCCTGGGAGGACAGGGAATTACAATGAGCAGTTCTTC
CASSPGRTGNYNEQFF
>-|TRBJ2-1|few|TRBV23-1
TGCGCCACCCGAGGCACGGCGTTAATTCCTAAGAACAATGAGCAGTTCTTC
CATRGTALIPKNNEQFF
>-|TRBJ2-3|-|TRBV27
TGTGCCAGCAGTTCCCCTCGCAGGGATAGCACAGATACGCAGTATTTT
CASSSPRRDSTDTQYF
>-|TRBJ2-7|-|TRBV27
TGTGCCAGCAGTTTACGGGGGATGAGGATCGACGAGCAGTACTTC
CASSLRGMRIDEQYF
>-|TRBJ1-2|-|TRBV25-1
TGTGCCAGCAGTGACACATCAATTAACTATGGCTACACCTTC
CASSDTSINYGYTF
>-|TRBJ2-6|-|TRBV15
TGTGCCACCAGCAGGACAGGAGCTGGGGCCAACGTCCTGACTTTC
CATSRTGAGANVLTF